This paragraph reports one T cell receptor (beta chain). Produced via immunoSEQ multiplex PCR; TCRdb's table is partial and in-frame only. The table has about 100,000 clones, roughly 80% seen once. These data are taken from a study of blood T cell repertoires in COVID-19. The CDR3 covers 14 residues. Trimming took off 4 bases at V and 1 base at J, with 10 bases between the two ends. Per the germline V gene, CDR1 is SNHLY and CDR2 is FYNNEI. The sample taken for sequencing was peripheral blood. The clonotype comes from a woman aged 70-85 years with acute or convalescent COVID-19. The chain carries TRBV2 and TRBJ1-1; possible D gene TRBD1, 6 bases. The CDR3 DNA reads as TGTGCCAGCAGTGGGTTGACAGGGAACACTGAAGCTTTCTTT. It codes for CASSGLTGNTEAFF.